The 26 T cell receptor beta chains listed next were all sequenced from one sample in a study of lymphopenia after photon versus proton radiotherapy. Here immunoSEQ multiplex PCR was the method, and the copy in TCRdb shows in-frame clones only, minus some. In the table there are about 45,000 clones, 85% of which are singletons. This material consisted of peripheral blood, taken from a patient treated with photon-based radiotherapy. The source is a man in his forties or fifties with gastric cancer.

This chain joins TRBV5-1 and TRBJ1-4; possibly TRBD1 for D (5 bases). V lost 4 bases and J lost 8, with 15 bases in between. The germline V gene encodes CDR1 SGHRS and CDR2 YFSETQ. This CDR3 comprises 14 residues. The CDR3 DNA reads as TGCGCCAGCAGCCCCAGGGTTGGCGGAGAAAAACTGTTTTTT. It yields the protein CASSPRVGGEKLFF.

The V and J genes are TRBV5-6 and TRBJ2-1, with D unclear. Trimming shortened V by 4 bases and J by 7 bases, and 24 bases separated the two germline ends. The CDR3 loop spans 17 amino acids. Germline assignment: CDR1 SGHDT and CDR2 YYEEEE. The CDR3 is CASSPPRRVLPRNEQFF. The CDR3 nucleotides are TGTGCCAGCAGCCCCCCAAGACGGGTTCTACCTAGGAATGAGCAGTTCTTC.

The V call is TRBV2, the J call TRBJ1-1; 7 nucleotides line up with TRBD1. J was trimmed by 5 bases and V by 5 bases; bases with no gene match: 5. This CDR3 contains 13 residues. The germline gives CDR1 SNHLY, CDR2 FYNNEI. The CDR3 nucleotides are TGTGCCAGCAGTTTACAGGGGAGAACTGAAGCTTTCTTT. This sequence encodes CASSLQGRTEAFF. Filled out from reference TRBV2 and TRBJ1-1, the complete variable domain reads EPEVTQTPSHQVTQMGQEVILRCVPISNHLYFYWYRQILGQKVEFLVSFYNNEISEKSEIFDDQFSVERPDGSNFTLKIRSTKLEDSAMYFCASSLQGRTEAFFGQGTRLTVV.

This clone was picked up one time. The CDR3, as DNA: TGTGCCAGCAGCGTAGCATGGAGGGCGACTGAAGCTTTCTTT. It translates to CASSVAWRATEAFF. This chain uses TRBV9 with TRBJ1-1; D is undetermined. Germline assignment: CDR1 SGDLS and CDR2 YYNGEE. CDR3 length: 14 amino acids. Trimming removed 0 bases at V and 5 bases at J, with 11 bases between.

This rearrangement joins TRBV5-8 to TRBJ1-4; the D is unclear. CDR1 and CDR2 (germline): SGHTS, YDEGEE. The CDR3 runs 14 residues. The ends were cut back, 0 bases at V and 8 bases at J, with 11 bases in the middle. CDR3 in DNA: TGTGCCAGCAGCTTGGTGCGGGGTGGGGAAAAACTGTTTTTT. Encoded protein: CASSLVRGGEKLFF. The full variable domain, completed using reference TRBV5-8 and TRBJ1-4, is EAGVTQSPTHLIKTRGQQATLRCSPISGHTSVYWYQQALGLGLQFLLWYDEGEERNRGNFPPRFSGRQFPNYSSELNVNALELEDSALYLCASSLVRGGEKLFFGSGTQLSVL.

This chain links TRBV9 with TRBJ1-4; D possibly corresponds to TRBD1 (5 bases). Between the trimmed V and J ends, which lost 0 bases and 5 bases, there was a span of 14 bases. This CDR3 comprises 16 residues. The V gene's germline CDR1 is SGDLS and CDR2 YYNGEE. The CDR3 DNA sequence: TGTGCCAGCAGCGTAGAGATAGGGGCAGGGAATGAAAAACTGTTTTTT. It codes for CASSVEIGAGNEKLFF.

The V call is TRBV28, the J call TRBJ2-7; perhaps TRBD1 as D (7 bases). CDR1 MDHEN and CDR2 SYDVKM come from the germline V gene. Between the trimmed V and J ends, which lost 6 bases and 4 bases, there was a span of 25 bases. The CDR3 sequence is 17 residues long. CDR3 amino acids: CASSGQPGGGTGYEQYF. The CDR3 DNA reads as TGTGCCAGCAGCGGCCAACCCGGAGGGGGCACAGGATACGAGCAGTACTTC.

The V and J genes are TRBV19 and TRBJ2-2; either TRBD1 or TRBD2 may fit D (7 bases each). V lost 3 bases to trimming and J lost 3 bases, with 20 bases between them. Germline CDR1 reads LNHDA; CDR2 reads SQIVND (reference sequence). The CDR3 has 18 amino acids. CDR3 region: CASSIPQGRGRDTGELFF. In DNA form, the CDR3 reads TGTGCCAGTAGTATCCCTCAGGGGAGGGGGCGCGACACCGGGGAGCTGTTTTTT.

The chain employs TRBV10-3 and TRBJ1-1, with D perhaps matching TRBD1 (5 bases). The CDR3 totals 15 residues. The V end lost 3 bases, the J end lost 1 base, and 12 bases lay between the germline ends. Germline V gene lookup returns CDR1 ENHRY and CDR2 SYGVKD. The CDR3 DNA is TGTGCCATCAGTGACCCGGGACTGACGAACACTGAAGCTTTCTTT. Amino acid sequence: CAISDPGLTNTEAFF.

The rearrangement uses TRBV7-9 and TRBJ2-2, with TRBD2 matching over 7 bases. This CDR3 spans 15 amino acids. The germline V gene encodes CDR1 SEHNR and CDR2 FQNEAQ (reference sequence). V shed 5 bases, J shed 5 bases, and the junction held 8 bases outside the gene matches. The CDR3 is CASSRGGLGTGELFF. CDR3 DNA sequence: TGTGCCAGCAGCCGGGGAGGGCTGGGGACCGGGGAGCTGTTTTTT.

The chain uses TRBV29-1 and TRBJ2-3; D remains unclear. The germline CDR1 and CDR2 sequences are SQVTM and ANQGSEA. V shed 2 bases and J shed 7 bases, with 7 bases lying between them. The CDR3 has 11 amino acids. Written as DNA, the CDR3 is TGCAGCGTTGAACAGCACAATACGCAGTATTTT. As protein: CSVEQHNTQYF.

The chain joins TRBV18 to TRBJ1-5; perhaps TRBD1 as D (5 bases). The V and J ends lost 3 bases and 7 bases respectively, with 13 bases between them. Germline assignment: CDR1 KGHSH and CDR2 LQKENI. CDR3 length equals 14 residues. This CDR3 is CASSPGGSKQPQHF. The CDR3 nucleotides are TGTGCCAGCTCACCTGGGGGGTCAAAGCAGCCCCAGCATTTT.

CDR3 loop: CASSFDRGEKLFF. The CDR3 coding sequence is TGTGCCAGCAGCTTTGACAGGGGGGAAAAACTGTTTTTT. The chain uses TRBV7-2 and TRBJ1-4, with TRBD1 identical over 9 bases. CDR1 and CDR2 (germline): SGHTA, FQGNSA. Trimming took 3 bases from V and 8 from J; bases not matched to a gene: 1. CDR3 length: 13 amino acids.

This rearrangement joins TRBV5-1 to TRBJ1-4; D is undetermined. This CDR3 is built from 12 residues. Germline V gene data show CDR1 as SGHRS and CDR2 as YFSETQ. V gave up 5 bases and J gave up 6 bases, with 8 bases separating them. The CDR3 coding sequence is TGCGCCAGCAGGGACGTAGATGAAAAACTGTTTTTT. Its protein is CASRDVDEKLFF.

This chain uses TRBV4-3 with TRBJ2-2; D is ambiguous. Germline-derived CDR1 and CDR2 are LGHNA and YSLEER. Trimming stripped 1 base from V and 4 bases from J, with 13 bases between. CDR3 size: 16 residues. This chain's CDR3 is CASSQAVRHTTGELFF. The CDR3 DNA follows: TGCGCCAGCAGCCAAGCCGTTCGGCATACCACCGGGGAGCTGTTTTTT.

The CDR3 protein is CATRDTNTGELFF. The CDR3 nucleotides are TGCGCCACTCGGGACACCAACACCGGGGAGCTGTTTTTT. The gene calls are TRBV4-1 and TRBJ2-2, with a possible D match to TRBD1 (6 bases). Germline V CDR1 and CDR2: MGHRA, YSYEKL. This CDR3 comprises 13 residues. The V end lost 10 bases, the J end lost 2 bases, and 11 bases lay between the germline ends.

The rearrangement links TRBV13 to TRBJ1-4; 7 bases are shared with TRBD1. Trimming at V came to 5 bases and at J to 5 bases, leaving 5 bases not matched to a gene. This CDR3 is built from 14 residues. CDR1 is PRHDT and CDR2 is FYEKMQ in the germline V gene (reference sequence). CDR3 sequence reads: CASSMDRRNEKLFF. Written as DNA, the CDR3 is TGTGCCAGCAGCATGGACAGGAGGAATGAAAAACTGTTTTTT.

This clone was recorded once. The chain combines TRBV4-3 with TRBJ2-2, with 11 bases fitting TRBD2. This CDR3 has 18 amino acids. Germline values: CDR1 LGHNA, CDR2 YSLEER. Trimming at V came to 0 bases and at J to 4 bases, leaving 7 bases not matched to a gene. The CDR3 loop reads CASSQDSWTSGLTGELFF. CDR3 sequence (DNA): TGCGCCAGCAGCCAAGATAGTTGGACTAGCGGGCTCACCGGGGAGCTGTTTTTT.

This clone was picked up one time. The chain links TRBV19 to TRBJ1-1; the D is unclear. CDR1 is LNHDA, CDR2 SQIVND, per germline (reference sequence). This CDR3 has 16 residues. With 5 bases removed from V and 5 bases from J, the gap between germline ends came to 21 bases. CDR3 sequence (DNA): TGTGCCAGTAGTTCTTTCTACACACAGCAGAGAACTGAAGCTTTCTTT. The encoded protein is CASSSFYTQQRTEAFF.

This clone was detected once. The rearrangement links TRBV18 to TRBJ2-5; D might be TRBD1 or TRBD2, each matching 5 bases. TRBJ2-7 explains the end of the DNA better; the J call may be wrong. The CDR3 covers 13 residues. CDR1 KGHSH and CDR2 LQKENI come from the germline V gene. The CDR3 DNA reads TGTGCCAGCTCACAGGGGACGGAGAACGAGCAGTACTTC. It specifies CASSQGTENEQYF.

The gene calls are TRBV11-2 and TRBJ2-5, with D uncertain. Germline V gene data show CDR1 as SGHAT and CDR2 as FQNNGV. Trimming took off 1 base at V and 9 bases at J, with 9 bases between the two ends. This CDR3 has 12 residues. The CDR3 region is CASSLAPPAQYF. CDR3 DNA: TGTGCCAGCAGCTTAGCCCCACCGGCCCAGTACTTC.

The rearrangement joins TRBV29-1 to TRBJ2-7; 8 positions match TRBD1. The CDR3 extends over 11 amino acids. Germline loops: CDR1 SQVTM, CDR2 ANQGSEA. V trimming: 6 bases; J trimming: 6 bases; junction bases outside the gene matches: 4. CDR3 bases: TGCAGCGTAACAGGGGGAGGCGAGCAGTACTTC. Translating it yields CSVTGGGEQYF.

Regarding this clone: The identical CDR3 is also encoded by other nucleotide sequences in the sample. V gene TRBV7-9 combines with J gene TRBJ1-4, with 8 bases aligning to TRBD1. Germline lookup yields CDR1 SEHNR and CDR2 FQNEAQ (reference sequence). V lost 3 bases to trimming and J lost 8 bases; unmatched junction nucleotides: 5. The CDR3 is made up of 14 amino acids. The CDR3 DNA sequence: TGTGCCAGCAGCTTCTGGACAGGGAACGAAAAACTGTTTTTT. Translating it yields CASSFWTGNEKLFF.

DNA of the CDR3: TGCAGCGTTGGGGCTGGGAGGGGCGAGGGAGAGACCCAGTACTTC. It yields the protein CSVGAGRGEGETQYF. The V and J genes are TRBV29-1 and TRBJ2-5; 7 positions agree with TRBD2. The germline CDR1 and CDR2 sequences are SQVTM and ANQGSEA. CDR3 length: 15 residues. The trim removed 4 bases at V and 4 bases at J, leaving 12 bases unmatched.

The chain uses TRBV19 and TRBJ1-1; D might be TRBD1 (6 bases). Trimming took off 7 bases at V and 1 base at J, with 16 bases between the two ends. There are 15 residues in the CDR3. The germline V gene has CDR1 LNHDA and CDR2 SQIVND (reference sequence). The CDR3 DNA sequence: TGTGCCAGTACCCCCACAGGGTTTCGGAACACTGAAGCTTTCTTT. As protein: CASTPTGFRNTEAFF.

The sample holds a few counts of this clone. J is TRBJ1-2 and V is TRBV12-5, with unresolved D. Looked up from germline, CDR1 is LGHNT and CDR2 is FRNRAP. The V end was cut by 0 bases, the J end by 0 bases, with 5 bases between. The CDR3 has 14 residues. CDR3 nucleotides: TGTGCTAGTGGTTTGGTAGCATCTAACTATGGCTACACCTTC. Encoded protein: CASGLVASNYGYTF.